This TCR beta chain was retrieved from a study of blood T cell repertoires in COVID-19. TCRdb keeps only in-frame clones here, not all; method: immunoSEQ multiplex PCR. The sample contains 120,000 to 150,000 clones, 70% to 90% of which appear only once. The V gene's germline CDR1 is KGHSH and CDR2 LQKENI. The junction had 0 bases not matched to a gene; V was cut back by 4 bases and J by 4 bases. The CDR3 extends over 13 amino acids. This rearrangement joins TRBV18 to TRBJ1-5; TRBD1 aligns across 8 bases. Sequenced sample: peripheral blood. The TCR sequence derives from a human donor in a cohort sampled during active COVID-19. CDR3 DNA sequence: TGTGCCAGCTCACGGACAGGGAATCAGCCCCAGCATTTT. Protein sequence: CASSRTGNQPQHF.